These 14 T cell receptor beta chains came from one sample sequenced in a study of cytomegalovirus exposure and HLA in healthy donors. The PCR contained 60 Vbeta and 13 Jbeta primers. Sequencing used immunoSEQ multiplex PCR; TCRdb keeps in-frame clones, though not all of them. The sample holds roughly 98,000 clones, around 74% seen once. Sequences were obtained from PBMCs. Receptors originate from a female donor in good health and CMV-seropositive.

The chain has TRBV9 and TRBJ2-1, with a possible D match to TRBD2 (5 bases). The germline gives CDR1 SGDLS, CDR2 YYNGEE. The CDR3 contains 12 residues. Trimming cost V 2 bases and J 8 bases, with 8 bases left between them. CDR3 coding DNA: TGTGCCAGCAGCGTTTTCGGGGATGAGCAGTTCTTC. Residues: CASSVFGDEQFF.

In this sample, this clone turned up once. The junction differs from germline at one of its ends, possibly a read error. DNA of the CDR3: TGTGCTAGCAGCTTAGTGATAGCGGGGGCTTTAGTCTTC. Its protein is CASSLVIAGALVF. This chain connects TRBV7-7 to TRBJ2-1; 9 nucleotides agree with TRBD2. The length of the CDR3 is 13 residues. Germline V gives CDR1 SSHAT, CDR2 FNYEAQ (reference sequence).

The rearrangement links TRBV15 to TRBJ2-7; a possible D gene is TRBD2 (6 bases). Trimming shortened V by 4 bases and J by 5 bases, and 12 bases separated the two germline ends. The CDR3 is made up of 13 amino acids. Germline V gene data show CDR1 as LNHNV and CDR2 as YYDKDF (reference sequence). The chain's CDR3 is CATSIQGGNEQYF. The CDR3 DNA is TGTGCCACCAGCATCCAGGGAGGAAACGAGCAGTACTTC. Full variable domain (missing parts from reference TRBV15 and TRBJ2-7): DAMVIQNPRYQVTQFGKPVTLSCSQTLNHNVMYWYQQKSSQAPKLLFHYYDKDFNNEADTPDNFQSRRPNTSFCFLDIRSPGLGDTAMYLCATSIQGGNEQYFGPGTRLTVT.

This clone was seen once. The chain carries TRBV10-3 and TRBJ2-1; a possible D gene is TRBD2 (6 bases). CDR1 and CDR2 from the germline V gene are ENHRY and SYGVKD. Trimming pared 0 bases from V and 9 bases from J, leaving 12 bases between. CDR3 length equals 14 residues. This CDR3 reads CAISESDRGSEQFF. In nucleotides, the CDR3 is TGTGCCATCAGTGAGTCGGATCGGGGGTCTGAGCAGTTCTTC.

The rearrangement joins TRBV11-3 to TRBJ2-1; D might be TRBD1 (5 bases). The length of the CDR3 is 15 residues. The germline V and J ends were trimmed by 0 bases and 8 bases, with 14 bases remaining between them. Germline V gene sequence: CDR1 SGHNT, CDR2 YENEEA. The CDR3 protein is CASSLEGRTVDEQFF. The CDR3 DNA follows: TGTGCCAGCAGCTTAGAGGGGCGGACGGTCGATGAGCAGTTCTTC.

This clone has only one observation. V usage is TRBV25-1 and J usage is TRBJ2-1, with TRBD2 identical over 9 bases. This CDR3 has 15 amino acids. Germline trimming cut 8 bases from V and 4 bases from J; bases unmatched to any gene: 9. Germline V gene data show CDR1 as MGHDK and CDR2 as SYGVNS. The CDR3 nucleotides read TGTGCCAGCCAGAGGCGGGGGGGCTTGTACAATGAGCAGTTCTTC. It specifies CASQRRGGLYNEQFF.

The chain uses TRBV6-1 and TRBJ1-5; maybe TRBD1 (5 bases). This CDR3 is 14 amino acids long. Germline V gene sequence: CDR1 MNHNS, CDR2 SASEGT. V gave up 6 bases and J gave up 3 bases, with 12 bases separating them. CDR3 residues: CASRGGVTNQPQHF. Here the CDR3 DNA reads TGTGCCAGCAGGGGGGGGGTGACCAATCAGCCCCAGCATTTT.

The CDR3, as DNA: TGCGCCAGCAGTGATAGCGGGGGAAACACCGGGGAGCTGTTTTTT. This encodes CASSDSGGNTGELFF. The chain combines TRBV10-1 with TRBJ2-2, with 9 bases lining up with TRBD2. The CDR3 consists of 15 residues. V was pared by 3 bases and J by 2 bases, with 1 base of the junction left unmatched. Germline CDR1 and CDR2: WNHNN and SYGVQD (reference sequence).

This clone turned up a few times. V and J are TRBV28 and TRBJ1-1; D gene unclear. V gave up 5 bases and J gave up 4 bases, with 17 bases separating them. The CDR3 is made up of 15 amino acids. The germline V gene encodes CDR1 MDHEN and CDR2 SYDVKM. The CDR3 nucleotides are TGTGCCAGCAGTGGTGGAAACGCTCGGGGCACTGAAGCTTTCTTT. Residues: CASSGGNARGTEAFF.

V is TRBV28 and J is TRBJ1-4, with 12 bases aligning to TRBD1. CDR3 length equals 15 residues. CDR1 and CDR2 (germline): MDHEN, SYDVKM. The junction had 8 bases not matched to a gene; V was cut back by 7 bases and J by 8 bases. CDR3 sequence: CASKSGDRGREKLFF. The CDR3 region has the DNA TGTGCCAGCAAGTCGGGGGACAGGGGGCGGGAAAAACTGTTTTTT.

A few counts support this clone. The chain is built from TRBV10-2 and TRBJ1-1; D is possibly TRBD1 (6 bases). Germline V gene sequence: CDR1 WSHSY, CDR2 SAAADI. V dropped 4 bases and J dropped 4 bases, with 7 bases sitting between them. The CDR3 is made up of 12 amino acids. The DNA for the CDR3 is TGCGCCAGCAGTGCAGGGGCCACTGAAGCTTTCTTT. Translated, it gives CASSAGATEAFF.

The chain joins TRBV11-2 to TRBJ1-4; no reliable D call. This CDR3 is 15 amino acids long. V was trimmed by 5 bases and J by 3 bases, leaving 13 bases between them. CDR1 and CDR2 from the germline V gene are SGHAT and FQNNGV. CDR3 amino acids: CASSGLGVANEKLFF. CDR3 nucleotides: TGTGCCAGCAGCGGACTAGGAGTGGCTAATGAAAAACTGTTTTTT.

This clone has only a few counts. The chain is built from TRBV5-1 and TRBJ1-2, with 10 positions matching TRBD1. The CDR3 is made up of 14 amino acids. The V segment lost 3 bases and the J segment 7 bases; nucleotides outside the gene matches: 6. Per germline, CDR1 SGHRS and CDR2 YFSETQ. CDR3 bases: TGCGCCAGCAGCTACGCGGACAGGGGGGGTGGCTACACCTTC. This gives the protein CASSYADRGGGYTF.

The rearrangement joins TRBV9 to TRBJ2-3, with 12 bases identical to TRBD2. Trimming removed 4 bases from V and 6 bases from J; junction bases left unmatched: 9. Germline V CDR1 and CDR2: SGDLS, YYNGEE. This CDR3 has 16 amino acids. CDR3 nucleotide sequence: TGTGCCAGCAGCCCGCGGACTAGCGGGATCAGCGATACGCAGTATTTT. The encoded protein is CASSPRTSGISDTQYF.